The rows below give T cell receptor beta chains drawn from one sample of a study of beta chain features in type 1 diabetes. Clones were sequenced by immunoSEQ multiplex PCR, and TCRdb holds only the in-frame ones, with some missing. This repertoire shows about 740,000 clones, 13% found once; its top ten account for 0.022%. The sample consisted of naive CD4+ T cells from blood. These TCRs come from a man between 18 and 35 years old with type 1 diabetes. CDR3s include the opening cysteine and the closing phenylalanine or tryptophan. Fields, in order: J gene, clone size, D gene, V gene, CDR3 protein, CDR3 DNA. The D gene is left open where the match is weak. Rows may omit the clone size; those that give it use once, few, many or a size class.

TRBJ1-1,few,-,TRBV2,CASSVITQSTEAFF,TGTGCCAGCAGTGTCATAACCCAGAGCACTGAAGCTTTCTTT
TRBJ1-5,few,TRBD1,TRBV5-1,CASSSTGDSNQPQHF,TGCGCCAGCAGCTCGACAGGGGACAGCAATCAGCCCCAGCATTTT
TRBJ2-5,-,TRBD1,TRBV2,CASTGQTQETQYF,TGTGCCAGCACGGGACAGACCCAAGAGACCCAGTACTTC
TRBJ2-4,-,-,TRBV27,CASSHRPPREVGENIQYF,TGTGCCAGCAGTCATAGACCCCCGAGGGAGGTCGGGGAAAACATTCAGTACTTC
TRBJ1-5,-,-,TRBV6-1,CASSEAIGQPQHF,TGTGCCAGCAGTGAAGCGATAGGACAGCCCCAGCATTTT
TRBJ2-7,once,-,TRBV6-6,CASSFSAVPSYEQYF,TGTGCCAGCAGTTTCTCGGCAGTTCCTTCCTACGAGCAGTACTTC
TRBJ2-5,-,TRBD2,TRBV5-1,CASSLPGGVAGDLQETQYF,TGCGCCAGCAGCTTGCCGGGTGGAGTAGCGGGGGATCTCCAAGAGACCCAGTACTTC
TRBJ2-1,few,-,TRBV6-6,CASNSDRVKQFF,TGTGCCAGCAACTCGGACCGCGTTAAGCAGTTCTTC
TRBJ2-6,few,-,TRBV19,CASGQGGAGANVLTF,TGTGCCAGTGGGCAGGGAGGTGCTGGGGCCAACGTCCTGACTTTC
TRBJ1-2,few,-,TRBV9,CASSVSDGANYGYTF,TGTGCCAGCAGCGTAAGCGACGGGGCTAACTATGGCTACACCTTC
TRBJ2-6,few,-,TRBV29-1,CSVAKGQGALGSGANVLTF,TGCAGCGTCGCAAAGGGGCAGGGAGCGTTAGGCTCTGGGGCCAACGTCCTGACTTTC
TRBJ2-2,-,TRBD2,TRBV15,CATSRDTSVLGELFF,TGTGCCACCAGCAGAGATACTAGCGTATTGGGGGAGCTGTTTTTT
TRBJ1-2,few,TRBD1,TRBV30,CAWTQGVAGYTF,TGTGCCTGGACCCAGGGGGTTGCTGGCTACACCTTC
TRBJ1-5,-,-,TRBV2,CASSEGSYSNQPQHF,TGTGCCAGCAGTGAGGGGAGCTATAGCAATCAGCCCCAGCATTTT
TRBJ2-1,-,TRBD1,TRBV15,CATSRSGQGINEQFF,TGTGCCACCAGCAGATCGGGACAGGGTATTAATGAGCAGTTCTTC
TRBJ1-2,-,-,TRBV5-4,CASSFGQNYGYTF,TGTGCCAGCAGCTTTGGGCAGAACTATGGCTACACCTTC
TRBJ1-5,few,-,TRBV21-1,CASSKGDPGGNQPQHF,TGTGCCAGCAGCAAGGGGGACCCGGGTGGCAATCAGCCCCAGCATTTT
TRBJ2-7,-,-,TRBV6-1,CASSEGGYEQYF,TGTGCCAGCAGTGAAGGAGGCTACGAGCAGTACTTC
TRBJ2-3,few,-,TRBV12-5,CASGRTASTDTQYF,TGTGCTAGTGGTAGGACGGCAAGCACAGATACGCAGTATTTT
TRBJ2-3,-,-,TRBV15,CATSRDHVFGDTQYF,TGTGCCACCAGCAGAGATCACGTGTTTGGGGATACGCAGTATTTT
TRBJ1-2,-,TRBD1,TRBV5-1,CASSLDRDYGYTF,TGCGCCAGCAGCCTTGACAGGGACTATGGCTACACCTTC
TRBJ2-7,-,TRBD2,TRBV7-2,CASSLASSGGHEQYF,TGTGCCAGCAGCTTAGCGTCTAGCGGGGGCCACGAGCAGTACTTC
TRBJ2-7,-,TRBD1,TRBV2,CAGGQKTYEQYF,TGTGCCGGGGGACAGAAAACCTACGAGCAGTACTTC
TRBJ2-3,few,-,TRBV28,CASSLMVDTQYF,TGTGCCAGCAGTTTAATGGTGGATACGCAGTATTTT
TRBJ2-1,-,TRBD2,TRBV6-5,CASSYSAGGLYKEQFF,TGTGCCAGCAGTTACTCGGCGGGGGGGCTCTACAAGGAGCAGTTCTTC
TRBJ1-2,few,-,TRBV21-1,CASSKVIRQAGNYGYTF,TGTGCCAGCAGCAAAGTAATAAGACAGGCAGGGAACTATGGCTACACCTTC
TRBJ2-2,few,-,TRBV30,CAWSVLSVPGELFF,TGTGCCTGGAGTGTACTGAGCGTCCCCGGGGAGCTGTTTTTT
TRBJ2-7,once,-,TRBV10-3,CAISPRDLTYEQYF,TGTGCCATCAGCCCCCGGGACTTAACCTACGAGCAGTACTTC
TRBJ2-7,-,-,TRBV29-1,CSVEELNSYEQYF,TGCAGCGTTGAAGAACTCAACTCCTACGAGCAGTACTTC
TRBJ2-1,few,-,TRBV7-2,CASSPVGAGTGFFF,-
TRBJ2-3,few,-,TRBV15,CATSLQNPAADTQYF,TGTGCCACCTCACTACAAAACCCGGCCGCGGATACGCAGTATTTT
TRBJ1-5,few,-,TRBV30,CAWSRDYQPQHF,TGTGCCTGGAGTAGGGATTATCAGCCCCAGCATTTT
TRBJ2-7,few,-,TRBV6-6,CAGGFGMGSEQYF,TGTGCCGGCGGTTTTGGTATGGGATCCGAGCAGTACTTC
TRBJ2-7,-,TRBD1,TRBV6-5,CASSRTGPYEQYF,TGTGCCAGCAGTAGGACAGGGCCCTACGAGCAGTACTTC
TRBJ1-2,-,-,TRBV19,CASSITGVNYGYTF,TGTGCCAGTAGTATTACAGGAGTGAACTATGGCTACACCTTC
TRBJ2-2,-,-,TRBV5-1,CASRPGTNTGELFF,TGCGCCAGCCGACCGGGAACGAACACCGGGGAGCTGTTTTTT
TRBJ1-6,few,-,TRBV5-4,CASRPGLNNSPLHF,TGTGCCAGCAGACCGGGACTCAATAATTCACCCCTCCACTTT
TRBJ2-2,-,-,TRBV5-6,CASSLEDPMRGELFF,TGTGCCAGCAGCTTGGAGGACCCAATGAGAGGGGAGCTGTTTTTT
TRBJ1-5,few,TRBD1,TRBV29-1,CSVRTGLDQPQHF,TGCAGCGTCAGGACAGGGCTTGATCAGCCCCAGCATTTT
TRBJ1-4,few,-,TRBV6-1,CASSEGAGAEKLFF,TGTGCCAGCAGTGAAGGAGCAGGGGCAGAAAAACTGTTTTTT
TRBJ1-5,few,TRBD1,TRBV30,CAWRPPGQGVMPQHF,TGTGCCTGGCGACCCCCGGGACAGGGGGTTATGCCCCAGCATTTT